This TCR beta chain was identified during a study of blood T cell repertoires in COVID-19 (TCRdb year 2020). Looking at the study overall: Samples covering the acute and convalescent phases of COVID-19 were provided by collaborators in the United States, Italy and Spain. The prospective study material was composed of cDNA or gDNA derived from T cells, B-cell-depleted T cells, or PBMCs. The dataset comprised deeply sampled blood TCRbeta repertoires from subjects exposed to, actively infected with, or recovered from COVID-19. The repertoires were made available in a free public database intended to serve as a resource for research on the immune response to SARS-CoV-2. The samples were drawn from two sources: the first 160 participants of the ongoing ImmuneRACE study, and 1,254 subjects contributed by 6 global collaborators. Nearly every sample came with metadata listing a de-identified subject ID, COVID-19 status, age in years and sex. Where available, HLA class I and class II types were obtained from metadata supplied by the sample provider rather than from assay-based typing. General study outcomes and caveats: The quantity of clinical and demographic metadata differed by source and by participant and was supplied without curation.

Another Seattle source contributed samples from volunteer blood donors who had recovered from COVID-19. The collaborating institutions used their own protocols to collect whole blood in K2EDTA tubes. For TCRbeta analysis, collaborators shipped samples as frozen whole blood, isolated PBMCs, or DNA extracted from either of those sample types. From the cysteine up to the phenylalanine, the CDR3 has a length of 13 residues. Just CDR3 DNA is preserved here, 39 bases in frame from base 1. The germline V gene (reference sequence) gives CDR1 as LNHDA and CDR2 as SQIVND. V is shortened by 3 bases, J by 7 bases, and the region joining them spans 10 bases. The immunoSEQ Assay, a bias-controlled multiplex PCR, was used to amplify TCRbeta CDR3 regions from genomic DNA. Per the original workflow: Nucleated cell counts per sample were estimated from amplification of reference gene primers within the assay. To quantify the absolute abundance of each unique TCRbeta CDR3 rearrangement, sequence reads were collapsed and filtered. Productive Simpson clonality was computed per sample as the square root of Simpson's diversity index over productive rearrangements. Drawn from immuneACCESS, this table holds only the in-frame rearrangements with V and J called that TCRdb kept. Clones are partly lost; checked studies trace under half to an unresolved V gene and leave the rest unexplained. V, J and clone size reflect that table, while D and trimming were determined from the DNA. The sample profile shows approximately 240,000 clones; about 80% of them were found once. The ten biggest clones cover 3% to 3.5% of the sample.

On this clone: Its antigen remains unidentified. Per-base quality was not reported, and no clone a single base away is much larger than it.

The rearrangement combines TRBV19 with TRBJ2-1; TRBD2 is perhaps the D gene, given 6 matching bases. This receptor was taken from a woman in her thirties who had recovered from COVID-19. The specimen sequenced was peripheral blood. The bases read TGTGCCAGTAGTATGCGGGACCGGAATGAGCAGTTCTTC. Translation gives CASSMRDRNEQFF.